What follows are 27 T cell receptor beta chains derived from one specimen sequenced in a study of blood T cell repertoires in COVID-19. The table came from immunoSEQ multiplex PCR; TCRdb's copy has only in-frame clones and leaves some out. Of tens of thousands of clones detected, 75% to 90% appear once; the ten largest clones hold approximately 3.1%. The sequenced material came from peripheral blood. These TCRs come from a woman in her seventies with acute or convalescent COVID-19.

The chain employs TRBV3-1 (or the pseudogene TRBV3-2) and TRBJ1-5, with D perhaps TRBD1 (6 bases). Germline V gene sequence: CDR1 LGHDT, CDR2 YNNKEL (reference sequence). The CDR3 is 15 residues long. Trimming removed 4 bases at V and 5 bases at J, with 15 bases between. CDR3 nucleotide sequence: TGTGCCAGCAGCCCAGGAACAACAGGGTATCAGCCCCAGCATTTT. This translates into CASSPGTTGYQPQHF.

The CDR3 loop reads CSASGDRTNTEAFF. DNA of the CDR3: TGCAGTGCTAGTGGGGACAGGACGAACACTGAAGCTTTCTTT. This chain links TRBV20-1 with TRBJ1-1, with 8 bases matching TRBD1. CDR1 is DFQATT and CDR2 is SNEGSKA in the germline V gene (reference sequence). V dropped 3 bases and J dropped 1; count of bases not matched to a gene: 4. The CDR3 consists of 14 residues.

Only a few counts were recorded for this clone. This sequence joins TRBV6-5 and TRBJ2-1, with D possibly being TRBD2 (6 bases). CDR3 size: 14 residues. Looked up from germline, CDR1 is MNHEY and CDR2 is SVGAGI. The V end was cut by 6 bases, the J end by 9 bases, with 18 bases between. The CDR3 region has the DNA TGTGCCAGCAGAAGAACCAAGACTAGTCTTGAGCAGTTCTTC. It translates to CASRRTKTSLEQFF.

The chain employs TRBV10-3 and TRBJ2-1; 7 bases are shared with TRBD2. V trimming: 11 bases; J trimming: 8 bases; junction bases outside the gene matches: 9. The CDR3 consists of 12 residues. The germline V gene encodes CDR1 ENHRY and CDR2 SYGVKD. CDR3 DNA sequence: TGTGCCGTAGGCGGGGGTCGCGATGAGCAGTTCTTC. This gives the protein CAVGGGRDEQFF.

This clone has a handful of counts. The V and J genes are TRBV11-2 and TRBJ1-4; 7 nucleotides agree with TRBD1. The V gene's germline CDR1 is SGHAT and CDR2 FQNNGV. The ends lost 4 bases at V and 8 bases at J; junction bases unmatched: 7. CDR3 length: 14 amino acids. The CDR3, as DNA: TGTGCCAGCAGCTCGCTGACAGGGAGGGAAAAACTGTTTTTT. This codes for CASSSLTGREKLFF.

This rearrangement joins TRBV19 to TRBJ2-5; maybe TRBD2 (5 bases). The CDR3 loop spans 13 amino acids. Germline V gene sequence: CDR1 LNHDA, CDR2 SQIVND (reference sequence). V was trimmed by 4 bases and J by 6 bases, leaving 12 bases between them. The chain's CDR3 is CASSSVGDQTQYF. CDR3 DNA sequence: TGTGCCAGTAGTAGTGTGGGAGACCAGACCCAGTACTTC.

V gene TRBV3-1 (or the pseudogene TRBV3-2) combines with J gene TRBJ2-7, with D possibly TRBD1 on 5 matching bases. Germline-derived CDR1 and CDR2 are LGHDT and YNNKEL (reference sequence). This CDR3 is built from 12 residues. V was clipped by 4 bases and J by 3 bases, with 7 bases between them. CDR3 in amino acids: CASSRGHYEQYF. The CDR3 bases are TGTGCCAGCAGCCGCGGACACTACGAGCAGTACTTC.

Here the CDR3 reads CASSETTGGNQPQHF. In nucleotides, the CDR3 is TGTGCCAGCAGTGAAACTACAGGAGGGAATCAGCCCCAGCATTTT. J is TRBJ1-5 and V is TRBV6-1, with a weak D call TRBD1 (5 bases). This CDR3 is 15 amino acids long. Trimming cost V 2 bases and J 4 bases, with 12 bases left between them. Germline CDR1 reads MNHNS; CDR2 reads SASEGT.

The V gene is TRBV19, the J gene TRBJ2-7; 7 nucleotides match TRBD2. Trimming took 7 bases from V and 4 from J; bases not matched to a gene: 7. The CDR3 consists of 13 residues. The germline V gene has CDR1 LNHDA and CDR2 SQIVND (reference sequence). The CDR3 sequence: CASKASGSYEQYF. The CDR3 DNA is TGTGCCAGTAAGGCTAGCGGATCTTACGAGCAGTACTTC.

J is TRBJ1-6 and V is TRBV7-9; D perhaps matches TRBD1 (6 bases). Per germline, CDR1 SEHNR and CDR2 FQNEAQ (reference sequence). The CDR3 extends over 13 amino acids. V was pared by 4 bases and J by 5 bases, with 6 bases between. The CDR3 protein is CASSYRDNSPLHF. CDR3 nucleotides: TGTGCCAGCAGCTACAGGGATAATTCACCCCTCCACTTT.

The chain employs TRBV2 and TRBJ1-5, with D tentatively TRBD1 (5 bases). CDR1 and CDR2 (germline): SNHLY, FYNNEI. This CDR3 region has 16 residues. The V end was cut by 4 bases, the J end by 3 bases, with 16 bases between. CDR3 nucleotide sequence: TGTGCCAGCAGTGGTGGCTTGGGGCTTTCCAATCAGCCCCAGCATTTT. This sequence encodes CASSGGLGLSNQPQHF.

The CDR3 DNA is TGCGCCAGCAGTGAACAGGGGGATATCCTCGATACGCAGTATTTT. Translating gives CASSEQGDILDTQYF. The rearrangement uses TRBV10-1 and TRBJ2-3; 8 positions agree with TRBD1. The trim removed 3 bases at V and 6 bases at J, leaving 8 bases unmatched. Germline CDR1 is WNHNN and CDR2 is SYGVQD (reference sequence). The CDR3 spans 15 residues.

The chain couples TRBV18 to TRBJ1-6, with 11 bases fitting TRBD1. Germline CDR1 is KGHSH and CDR2 is LQKENI. The CDR3 is 15 residues long. With V trimmed by 6 bases and J by 7 bases, 5 bases remained unmatched. CDR3 nucleotides: TGTGCCAGCTCCCCGGGGACAGGGGGAAATTCACCCCTCCACTTT. It yields the protein CASSPGTGGNSPLHF.

The CDR3: CASSVGGRGPGELFF. CDR3 in DNA: TGTGCCAGCAGCGTAGGGGGCAGGGGTCCCGGGGAGCTGTTTTTT. The chain has TRBV9 and TRBJ2-2, with a weak D call TRBD1 (6 bases). The germline V gene encodes CDR1 SGDLS and CDR2 YYNGEE. The CDR3 spans 15 residues. V shed 0 bases and J shed 6 bases, with 12 bases lying between them.

The chain recombines TRBV4-2 with TRBJ2-3; the match to TRBD1 covers 8 bases. The CDR3 has 15 residues. The V gene's germline CDR1 is LGHNA and CDR2 YNFKEQ. Trimming removed 3 bases from V and 2 bases from J; junction bases left unmatched: 4. This chain's CDR3 is CASSHGQGATDTQYF. The CDR3 coding sequence is TGTGCCAGCAGCCACGGCCAGGGGGCCACAGATACGCAGTATTTT.

This clone was counted only a few times. The chain recombines TRBV10-3 with TRBJ2-7; possible D gene TRBD1, 5 bases. This CDR3 comprises 13 residues. Germline-derived CDR1 and CDR2 are ENHRY and SYGVKD. Deletions cut 8 bases from V and 4 bases from J, with 15 bases between. The CDR3 bases are TGTGCCATCGGGGCGGCCGGGCAGTACGAGCAGTACGTC. Translation gives CAIGAAGQYEQYV.

The J gene is TRBJ1-6, the V gene TRBV6-4, with 10 bases identical to TRBD1. Germline V CDR1 and CDR2: MRHNA, SNTAGT. The CDR3 is 14 amino acids. After removal of 6 bases from V and 10 bases from J, the junction contained 6 bases not matched to a gene. DNA for the CDR3: TGTGCCAGCAGCGCCGGGACAGGGGTGTCACCCCTCCACTTT. The encoded protein is CASSAGTGVSPLHF.

The V call is TRBV28, the J call TRBJ1-2, with a possible D match to TRBD1 (5 bases). Trimming cost V 5 bases and J 7 bases, with 14 bases left between them. The germline gives CDR1 MDHEN, CDR2 SYDVKM. There are 13 residues in the CDR3. CDR3 residues: CASSTRRVLGYTF. The CDR3, as DNA: TGTGCCAGCAGTACCCGCAGGGTTCTTGGCTACACCTTC.

V gene TRBV18 combines with J gene TRBJ1-1; 7 positions match TRBD1. Germline V gene sequence: CDR1 KGHSH, CDR2 LQKENI. V dropped 1 base and J dropped 3; count of bases not matched to a gene: 2. The CDR3 is 14 amino acids. The CDR3 here is CASSPLGQDTEAFF. The CDR3 coding sequence is TGTGCCAGCTCACCACTTGGACAGGACACTGAAGCTTTCTTT.

The rearrangement links TRBV30 to TRBJ2-7; D gene ambiguous. Deletions cut 2 bases from V and 3 bases from J, with 11 bases between. Per the germline V gene, CDR1 is GTSNPN and CDR2 is SVGIG (reference sequence). CDR3 size: 13 residues. CDR3 loop: CAWSSIFYYEQYF. The CDR3 DNA is TGTGCCTGGAGTTCTATATTTTACTACGAGCAGTACTTC.

The genes are TRBV5-1 and TRBJ2-3; 7 nucleotides line up with TRBD2. CDR3 size: 14 residues. Germline-derived CDR1 and CDR2 are SGHRS and YFSETQ. The trim removed 4 bases at V and 3 bases at J, leaving 5 bases unmatched. CDR3 protein: CASSRGSSTDTQYF. CDR3 coding DNA: TGCGCCAGCAGCCGCGGGAGCTCGACAGATACGCAGTATTTT. Using reference TRBV5-1 and TRBJ2-3 for the parts outside the CDR3, the full variable domain is KAGVTQTPRYLIKTRGQQVTLSCSPISGHRSVSWYQQTPGQGLQFLFEYFSETQRNKGNFPGRFSGRQFSNSRSEMNVSTLELGDSALYLCASSRGSSTDTQYFGPGTRLTVL.

The chain uses TRBV10-3 and TRBJ1-2, with TRBD1 matching over 8 bases. The CDR3 is made up of 14 amino acids. Germline lookup yields CDR1 ENHRY and CDR2 SYGVKD. J lost 6 bases, V lost 6 bases, and 9 bases had no gene match. As DNA, the CDR3 is TGTGCCATCAGCGCCAGCGGGACAGGACATGGCTACACCTTC. As protein: CAISASGTGHGYTF.

The chain employs TRBV6-5 and TRBJ1-2; 7 nucleotides match TRBD1. This CDR3 comprises 13 residues. Germline loops: CDR1 MNHEY, CDR2 SVGAGI. V gave up 6 bases and J gave up 4 bases; unmatched junction bases: 5. In nucleotides, the CDR3 is TGTGCCAGCAGAGAGACAGGGACCTATGGCTACACCTTC. Encoded protein: CASRETGTYGYTF.

The J gene is TRBJ1-5, the V gene TRBV6-5; 8 bases map to TRBD1. V lost 6 bases to trimming and J lost 6 bases; unmatched junction nucleotides: 7. Germline lookup yields CDR1 MNHEY and CDR2 SVGAGI. This CDR3 contains 14 residues. CDR3 DNA: TGTGCCAGCAGCGACGGACAGGGAGGTCAGCCCCAGCATTTT. It translates to CASSDGQGGQPQHF.

This chain links TRBV20-1 with TRBJ1-1; D may be TRBD1 (6 bases). Between the trimmed V and J ends, which lost 3 bases and 4 bases, there was a span of 18 bases. CDR1 and CDR2 from the germline V gene are DFQATT and SNEGSKA (reference sequence). The CDR3 totals 15 residues. CDR3 sequence: CSASRTGRDVTEAFF. For the CDR3, the DNA is TGCAGTGCTAGTCGAACAGGGAGGGATGTCACTGAAGCTTTCTTT.

The chain has TRBV30 and TRBJ1-5; 10 positions match TRBD1. Germline V gives CDR1 GTSNPN, CDR2 SVGIG (reference sequence). With V trimmed by 0 bases and J by 4 bases, 6 bases remained unmatched. CDR3 size: 16 residues. The CDR3 reads CAWSVQGQGGNQPQHF. DNA of the CDR3: TGTGCCTGGAGTGTACAAGGACAGGGGGGGAATCAGCCCCAGCATTTT.

This clone was seen only once. This chain joins TRBV7-9 and TRBJ2-6; D uncertain. V was pared by 2 bases and J by 4 bases, with 6 bases between. The CDR3 has 14 residues. Germline V gene lookup returns CDR1 SEHNR and CDR2 FQNEAQ (reference sequence). Here the CDR3 reads CASSLTEGANVLTF. CDR3 nucleotides: TGTGCCAGCAGCTTAACGGAGGGGGCCAACGTCCTGACTTTC. The full variable domain, completed using reference TRBV7-9 and TRBJ2-6, is DTGVSQNPRHKITKRGQNVTFRCDPISEHNRLYWYRQTLGQGPEFLTYFQNEAQLEKSRLLSDRFSAERPKGSFSTLEIQRTEQGDSAMYLCASSLTEGANVLTFGAGSRLTVL.